The rows below give T cell receptor beta chains drawn from one sample of a study of blood T cell repertoires in COVID-19. Assay used: immunoSEQ multiplex PCR; TCRdb lists only in-frame clones, some missing. The table includes roughly 150,000 clones, 80% to 90% detected once. Sequenced material: peripheral blood. The receptor source for this set is a woman older than 75 with acute or convalescent COVID-19. CDR3s include the opening cysteine and the closing phenylalanine or tryptophan. The D gene is left open where the match is weak. Some rows mark clone size as missing; the rest say once, few, many or name a class of expanded clone.

j_call,clone_size,v_call,d_call,cdr3_aa,cdr3_nt
TRBJ2-7,once,TRBV7-8,-,CASSSRTVNEQYF,TGTGCCAGCTCCTCTCGAACGGTCAACGAGCAGTACTTC
TRBJ2-2,-,TRBV29-1,-,CSVLQRNTGELFF,TGCAGCGTACTGCAGCGAAACACCGGGGAGCTGTTTTTT
TRBJ1-5,-,TRBV3-1/TRBV3-2,-,CASSQGSPGMNQPQHF,TGTGCCAGCAGCCAAGGCTCGCCGGGGATGAATCAGCCCCAGCATTTT
TRBJ1-6,-,TRBV4-2,-,CASSRTRTDNSPLHF,TGTGCCAGCAGCCGGACCCGGACAGACAATTCACCCCTCCACTTT
TRBJ2-1,-,TRBV5-1,-,CASSLGLTRGLEQFF,TGCGCCAGCAGCTTGGGATTGACGAGGGGACTTGAGCAGTTCTTC
TRBJ2-1,few,TRBV24-1,-,CATSSPGPSSYNEQFF,TGTGCCACCAGTTCTCCAGGCCCGAGCTCCTACAATGAGCAGTTCTTC
TRBJ2-7,-,TRBV5-4,TRBD1,CASSLGGGDYEQYF,TGTGCCAGCAGCTTGGGAGGGGGCGACTACGAGCAGTACTTC
TRBJ2-2,-,TRBV24-1,TRBD1,CATSDPTGGNGKTGELFF,TGTGCCACCAGTGATCCTACAGGGGGCAATGGAAAAACCGGGGAGCTGTTTTTT
TRBJ1-1,-,TRBV10-3,TRBD1,CAISRGQEAFF,TGTGCCATCAGTAGGGGACAGGAAGCTTTCTTT
TRBJ1-4,-,TRBV27,-,CASSRKFRGLQGTNEKLFF,TGTGCCAGCAGTCGGAAATTTCGTGGGCTACAGGGAACTAATGAAAAACTGTTTTTT
TRBJ1-5,few,TRBV6-2/TRBV6-3,TRBD1,CASSPQGGIQPQHF,TGTGCCAGCAGCCCGCAGGGGGGAATTCAGCCCCAGCATTTT
TRBJ2-3,-,TRBV5-1,TRBD2,CASSFGGRDTQYF,TGCGCCAGCAGCTTTGGCGGGAGGGATACGCAGTATTTT
TRBJ2-2,-,TRBV19,-,CASSSLQGLIGELFF,TGTGCCAGTAGTTCCCTGCAGGGGCTAATCGGGGAGCTGTTTTTT
TRBJ1-6,-,TRBV19,-,CASSNLDRRSPLHF,TGTGCCAGTAGTAACCTTGACAGGAGGTCACCCCTCCACTTT
TRBJ1-2,-,TRBV5-1,-,CASSLAGARGYTF,TGCGCCAGCAGCTTGGCTGGGGCTAGAGGCTACACCTTC
TRBJ1-4,-,TRBV28,TRBD1,CASSPFFSSRGRPTGATNEKLFF,TGTGCCAGCTCCCCGTTCTTCTCGTCTAGGGGGCGCCCGACAGGTGCAACTAATGAAAAACTGTTTTTT
TRBJ2-5,-,TRBV2,TRBD1,CASITAGGGQETQYF,TGTGCCAGCATCACGGCAGGGGGCGGGCAAGAGACCCAGTACTTC
TRBJ1-5,-,TRBV6-5,-,CASSYSRSGDQPQHF,TGTGCCAGCAGTTACTCGAGATCGGGAGATCAGCCCCAGCATTTT
TRBJ2-7,-,TRBV11-2,-,CASTLDGDEQYF,TGTGCCAGCACCCTGGACGGGGACGAGCAGTACTTC
TRBJ2-3,once,TRBV2,-,CATSWGGGANTQYF,TGTGCCACCTCGTGGGGTGGGGGGGCGAATACGCAGTATTTT
TRBJ1-6,-,TRBV5-6,TRBD1,CASSWGQNNSPLHF,TGTGCCAGCAGCTGGGGACAGAATAATTCACCCCTCCACTTT
TRBJ2-7,-,TRBV7-9,TRBD2,CASSYTLAGGPWDEQYF,TGTGCCAGCAGCTACACACTAGCGGGGGGGCCATGGGACGAGCAGTACTTC
TRBJ2-7,-,TRBV7-2,-,CASSLEAGLYEQYF,TGTGCCAGCAGCTTAGAGGCAGGGCTATACGAGCAGTACTTC
TRBJ1-4,-,TRBV9,-,CASSVGGGQAGEKLFF,TGTGCCAGCAGCGTAGGGGGCGGGCAGGCGGGAGAAAAACTGTTTTTT
TRBJ2-2,-,TRBV6-5,-,CASTKGQVGGELFF,TGTGCCAGCACCAAAGGTCAGGTGGGCGGGGAGCTGTTTTTT
TRBJ2-2,-,TRBV19,TRBD2,CASSIDGGGLGLANTGELFF,TGTGCCAGTAGTATAGATGGCGGGGGGCTAGGACTAGCGAACACCGGGGAGCTGTTTTTT
TRBJ2-5,-,TRBV7-9,TRBD2,CASSSRTSGKETQYF,TGTGCCAGCAGCTCCCGGACTAGCGGAAAAGAGACCCAGTACTTC
TRBJ2-1,few,TRBV7-6,TRBD2,CASSGGLAGPRGQFF,TGTGCCAGCAGCGGGGGGCTAGCGGGGCCCCGAGGGCAGTTCTTC